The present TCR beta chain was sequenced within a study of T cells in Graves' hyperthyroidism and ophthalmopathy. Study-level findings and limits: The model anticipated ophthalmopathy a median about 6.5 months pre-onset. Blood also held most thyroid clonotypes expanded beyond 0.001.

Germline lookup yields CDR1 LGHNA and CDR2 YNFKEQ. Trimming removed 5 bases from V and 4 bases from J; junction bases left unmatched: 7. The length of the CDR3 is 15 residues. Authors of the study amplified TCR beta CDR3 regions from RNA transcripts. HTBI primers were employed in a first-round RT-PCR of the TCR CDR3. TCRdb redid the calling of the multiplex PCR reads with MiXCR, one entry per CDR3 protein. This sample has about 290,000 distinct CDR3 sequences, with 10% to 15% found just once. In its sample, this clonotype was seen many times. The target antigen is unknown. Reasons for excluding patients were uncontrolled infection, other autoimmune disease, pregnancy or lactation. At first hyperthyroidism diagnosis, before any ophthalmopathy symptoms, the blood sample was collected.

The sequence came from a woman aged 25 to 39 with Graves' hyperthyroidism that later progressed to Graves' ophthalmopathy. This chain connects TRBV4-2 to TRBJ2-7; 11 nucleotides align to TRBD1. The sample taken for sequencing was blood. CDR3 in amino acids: CASSLPGQGGYEQYF. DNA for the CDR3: TGTGCCAGCAGCTTACCGGGACAGGGGGGGTACGAGCAGTACTTC.